Described below is a single TCR beta chain sequence and its context. What it binds is not known. Relative to the germline gene, one junction end is altered; a read error may explain this. The data originate from a study of cytomegalovirus exposure and HLA in healthy donors. Vbeta (60) and Jbeta (13) primers were used in the PCR. Assay: immunoSEQ multiplex PCR; the TCRdb copy retains only in-frame clones and omits some. The sample holds about 120,000 clones; roughly four fifths are singletons and the top ten take roughly 1.5%. Whole-study results and caveats: A prior analysis recorded that most TCR beta V segments were productive about 87% or about 30% of the time.

The sequence was obtained from a woman between 18 and 29 years old in good health and CMV-seronegative. Source material: PBMCs.

CDR3 sequence reads: CATGQGTSGANGLTF. CDR3 nucleotides: TGTGCCACCGGACAGGGAACCTCTGGGGCCAACGGCCTGACTTTC. This chain joins TRBV19 and TRBJ2-6; 8 nucleotides agree with TRBD1. Germline assignment: CDR1 LNHDA and CDR2 SQIVND (reference sequence). The CDR3 extends over 15 amino acids.